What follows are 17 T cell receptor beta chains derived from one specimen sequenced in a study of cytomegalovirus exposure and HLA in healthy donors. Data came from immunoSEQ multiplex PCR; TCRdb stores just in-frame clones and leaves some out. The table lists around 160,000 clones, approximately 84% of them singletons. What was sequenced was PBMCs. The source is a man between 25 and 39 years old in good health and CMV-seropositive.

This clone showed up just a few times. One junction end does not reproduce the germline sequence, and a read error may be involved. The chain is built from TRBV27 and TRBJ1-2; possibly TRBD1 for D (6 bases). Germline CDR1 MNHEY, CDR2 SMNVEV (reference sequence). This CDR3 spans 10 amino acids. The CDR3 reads CASSLEGGRF. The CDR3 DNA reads TGTGCCAGCAGTTTGGAAGGGGGTCGGTTC.

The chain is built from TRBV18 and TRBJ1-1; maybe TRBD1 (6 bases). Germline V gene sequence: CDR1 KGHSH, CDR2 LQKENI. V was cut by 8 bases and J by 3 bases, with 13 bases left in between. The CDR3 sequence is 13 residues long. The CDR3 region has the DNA TGTGCCAGCCGACAGGATGCGGACACTGAAGCTTTCTTT. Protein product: CASRQDADTEAFF.

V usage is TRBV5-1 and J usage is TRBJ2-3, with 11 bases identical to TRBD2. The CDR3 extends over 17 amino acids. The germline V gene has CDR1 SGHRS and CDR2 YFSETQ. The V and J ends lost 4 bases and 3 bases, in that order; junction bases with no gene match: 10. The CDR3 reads CASSTRGTSGRTDTQYF. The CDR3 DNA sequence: TGCGCCAGCAGCACCCGAGGGACTAGCGGCCGGACAGATACGCAGTATTTT.

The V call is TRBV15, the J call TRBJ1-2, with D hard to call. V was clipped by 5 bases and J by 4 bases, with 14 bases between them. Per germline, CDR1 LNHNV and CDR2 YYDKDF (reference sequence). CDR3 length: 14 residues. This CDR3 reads CATSGDADFYGYTF. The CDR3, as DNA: TGTGCCACCAGCGGTGACGCGGACTTCTATGGCTACACCTTC.

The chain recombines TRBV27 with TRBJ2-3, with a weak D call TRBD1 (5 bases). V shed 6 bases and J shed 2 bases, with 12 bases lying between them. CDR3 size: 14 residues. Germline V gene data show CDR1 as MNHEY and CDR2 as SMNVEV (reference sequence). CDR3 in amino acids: CASSLQEHTDTQYF. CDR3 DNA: TGTGCCAGCAGCCTACAGGAGCACACAGATACGCAGTATTTT.

The CDR3 bases are TGTGCCAGCAGCCCCTGGACAGGAGCCAATCAGCCCCAGCATTTT. Its protein product is CASSPWTGANQPQHF. The chain employs TRBV7-2 and TRBJ1-5; 7 bases are a match to TRBD1. The CDR3 totals 15 residues. Germline loops: CDR1 SGHTA, CDR2 FQGNSA. The J segment lost 3 bases and the V segment lost 5 bases, leaving 7 bases of the junction unmatched. The complete variable domain, with remaining parts taken from reference TRBV7-2 and TRBJ1-5, reads GAGVSQSPSNKVTEKGKDVELRCDPISGHTALYWYRQSLGQGLEFLIYFQGNSAPDKSGLPSDRFSAERTGGSVSTLTIQRTQQEDSAVYLCASSPWTGANQPQHFGDGTRLSIL.

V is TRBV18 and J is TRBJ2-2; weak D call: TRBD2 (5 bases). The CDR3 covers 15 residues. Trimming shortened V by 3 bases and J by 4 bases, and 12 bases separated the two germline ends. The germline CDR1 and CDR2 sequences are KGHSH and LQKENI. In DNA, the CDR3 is TGTGCCAGCTCACCCGTGACTACCCCCACCGGGGAGCTGTTTTTT. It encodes CASSPVTTPTGELFF.

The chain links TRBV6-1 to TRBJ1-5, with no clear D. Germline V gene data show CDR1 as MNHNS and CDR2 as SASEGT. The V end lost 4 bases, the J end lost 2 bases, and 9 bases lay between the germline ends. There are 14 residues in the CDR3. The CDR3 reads CASSAIIGNQPQHF. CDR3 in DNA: TGTGCCAGCAGTGCAATCATAGGCAATCAGCCCCAGCATTTT.

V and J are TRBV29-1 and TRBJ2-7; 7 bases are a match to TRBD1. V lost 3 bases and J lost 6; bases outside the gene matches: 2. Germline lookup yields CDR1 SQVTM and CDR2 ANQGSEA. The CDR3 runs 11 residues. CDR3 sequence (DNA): TGCAGCGTTGATGCAGGGGGCGAGCAGTACTTC. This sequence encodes CSVDAGGEQYF.

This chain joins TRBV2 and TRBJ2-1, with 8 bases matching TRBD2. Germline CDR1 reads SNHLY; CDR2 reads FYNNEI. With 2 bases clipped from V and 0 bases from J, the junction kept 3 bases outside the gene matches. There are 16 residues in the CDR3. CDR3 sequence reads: CASSEQRGRSYNEQFF. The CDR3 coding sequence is TGTGCCAGCAGTGAACAGCGGGGGCGCTCCTACAATGAGCAGTTCTTC.

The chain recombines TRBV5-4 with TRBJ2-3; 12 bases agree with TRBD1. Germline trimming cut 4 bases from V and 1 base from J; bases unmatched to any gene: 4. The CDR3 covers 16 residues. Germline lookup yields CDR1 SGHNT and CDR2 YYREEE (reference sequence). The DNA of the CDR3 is TGTGCCAGCAGCCTGGGACAGGGGGCCGGCACAGATACGCAGTATTTT. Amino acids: CASSLGQGAGTDTQYF.

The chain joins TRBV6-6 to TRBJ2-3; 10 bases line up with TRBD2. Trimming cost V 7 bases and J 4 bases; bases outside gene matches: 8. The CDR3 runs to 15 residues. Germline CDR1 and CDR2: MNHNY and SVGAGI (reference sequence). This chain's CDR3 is CASNPGSGGSDTQYF. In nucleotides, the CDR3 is TGTGCCAGCAACCCGGGTAGCGGGGGGTCAGATACGCAGTATTTT.

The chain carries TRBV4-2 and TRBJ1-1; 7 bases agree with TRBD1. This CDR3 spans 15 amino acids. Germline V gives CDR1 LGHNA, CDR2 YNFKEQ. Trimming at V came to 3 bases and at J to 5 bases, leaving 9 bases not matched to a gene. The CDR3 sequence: CASSQGFRGDTEAFF. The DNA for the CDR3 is TGTGCCAGCAGCCAGGGTTTCAGGGGGGATACTGAAGCTTTCTTT.

CDR3 sequence reads: CASSLTGGADTQYF. The CDR3 coding sequence is TGCGCCAGCAGCTTGACCGGGGGAGCAGATACGCAGTATTTT. The rearrangement links TRBV5-1 to TRBJ2-3; TRBD2 might be the D (6 bases). Trimming pared 1 base from V and 4 bases from J, leaving 10 bases between. The CDR3 runs 14 residues. The germline gives CDR1 SGHRS, CDR2 YFSETQ.

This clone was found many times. The CDR3 DNA reads as TGTGCCTGGACTAGCGGTCTTCACACCGGGGAGCTGTTTTTT. Encoded protein: CAWTSGLHTGELFF. V usage is TRBV30 and J usage is TRBJ2-2; TRBD2 aligns across 7 bases. J was trimmed by 3 bases and V by 4 bases; bases with no gene match: 5. The germline CDR1 and CDR2 sequences are GTSNPN and SVGIG (reference sequence). The CDR3 covers 14 residues.

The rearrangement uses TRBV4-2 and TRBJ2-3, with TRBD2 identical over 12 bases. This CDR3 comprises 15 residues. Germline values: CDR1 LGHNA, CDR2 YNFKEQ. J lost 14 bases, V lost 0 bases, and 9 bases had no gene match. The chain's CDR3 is CASSQDLAGGPRRYF. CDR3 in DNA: TGTGCCAGCAGCCAAGATCTAGCGGGAGGGCCAAGACGGTATTTT.

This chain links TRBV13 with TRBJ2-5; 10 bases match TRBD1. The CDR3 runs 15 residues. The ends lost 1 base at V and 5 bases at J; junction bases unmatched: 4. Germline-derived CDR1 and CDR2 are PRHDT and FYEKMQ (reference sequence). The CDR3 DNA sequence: TGTGCCAGCAGCTTAGTTGGGGGACAGGGGGAGACCCAGTACTTC. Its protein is CASSLVGGQGETQYF.